This T cell receptor beta chain was sequenced for a study of CXCR3-negative and CXCR3-positive naive CD8 T cells. Study-level points and caveats: CXCR3-positive naive cells had more hydrophobic TRB CDR3s than CXCR3-negative naive cells.

In the case of this clonotype: Its antigen is unknown.

CD45RO-CCR7+CD27+CD95- expression identified naive CD8+ T cells. UMI-labeled 5' RACE yielded the TRB cDNA libraries. Following a re-call of the 5' RACE reads, TCRdb has one entry per CDR3 protein and lacks DNA. The sample shows 150,000 to 160,000 distinct CDR3 sequences, and 0.49% sits with its ten largest clones. This clonotype was sampled from a human donor in good health. Some clones in this sample may be carry-over from other donors' samples. The sequenced sample was naive CXCR3+ CD8+ T cells from blood. This sample's subset: CD45RO-CCR7+CD27+CD95- naive CD8+ T cells expressing CXCR3 (TNR3+).

This CDR3 is CASSLVWLAGMNEQFF. This chain uses TRBV5-5 with TRBJ2-1; without DNA, the TCRdb call of TRBD2 cannot be checked. Germline V lookup: CDR1 SGHKS, CDR2 YYEKEE (reference sequence). There are 16 residues in the CDR3.